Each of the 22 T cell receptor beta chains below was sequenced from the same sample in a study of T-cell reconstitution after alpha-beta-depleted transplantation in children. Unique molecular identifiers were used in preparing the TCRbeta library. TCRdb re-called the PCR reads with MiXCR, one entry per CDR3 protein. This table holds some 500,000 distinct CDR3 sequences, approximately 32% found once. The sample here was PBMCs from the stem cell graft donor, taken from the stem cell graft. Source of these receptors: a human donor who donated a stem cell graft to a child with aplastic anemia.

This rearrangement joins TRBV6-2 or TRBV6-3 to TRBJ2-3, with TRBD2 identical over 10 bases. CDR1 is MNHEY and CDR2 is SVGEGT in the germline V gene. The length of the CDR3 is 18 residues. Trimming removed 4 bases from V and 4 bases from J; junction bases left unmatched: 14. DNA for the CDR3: TGTGCCAGCAGTTCAATTACGAATGGCCTAGCGGGAGCAGATACGCAGTATTTT. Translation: CASSSITNGLAGADTQYF.

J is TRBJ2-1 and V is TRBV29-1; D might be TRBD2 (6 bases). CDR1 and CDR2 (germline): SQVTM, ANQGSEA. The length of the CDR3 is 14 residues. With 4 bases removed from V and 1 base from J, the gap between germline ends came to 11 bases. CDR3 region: CSVVEGPSYNEQFF. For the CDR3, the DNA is TGCAGCGTTGTGGAGGGGCCTTCCTACAATGAGCAGTTCTTC.

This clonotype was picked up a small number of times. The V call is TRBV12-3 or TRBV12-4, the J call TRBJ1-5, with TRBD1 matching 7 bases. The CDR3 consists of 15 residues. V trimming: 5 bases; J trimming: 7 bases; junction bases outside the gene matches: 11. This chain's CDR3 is CASSTDSTGAQPQHF. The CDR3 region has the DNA TGTGCCAGCAGTACGGACTCAACAGGGGCCCAGCCCCAGCATTTT.

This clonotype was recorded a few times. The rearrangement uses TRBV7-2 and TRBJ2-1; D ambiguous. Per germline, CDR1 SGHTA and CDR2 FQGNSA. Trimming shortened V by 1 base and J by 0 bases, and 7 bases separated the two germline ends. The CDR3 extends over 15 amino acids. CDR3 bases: TGTGCCAGCAGCTTAGTGGCCCACTCCTACAATGAGCAGTTCTTC. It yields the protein CASSLVAHSYNEQFF. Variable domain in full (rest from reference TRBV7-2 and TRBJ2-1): GAGVSQSPSNKVTEKGKDVELRCDPISGHTALYWYRQSLGQGLEFLIYFQGNSAPDKSGLPSDRFSAERTGGSVSTLTIQRTQQEDSAVYLCASSLVAHSYNEQFFGPGTRLTVL.

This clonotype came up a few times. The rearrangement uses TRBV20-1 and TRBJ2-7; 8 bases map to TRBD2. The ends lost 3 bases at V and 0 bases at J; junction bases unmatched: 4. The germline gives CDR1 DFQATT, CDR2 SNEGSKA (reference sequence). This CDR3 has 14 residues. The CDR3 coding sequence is TGCAGTGCTAGCGGCCGGGAGGGCTCCTACGAGCAGTACGTC. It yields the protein CSASGREGSYEQYV.

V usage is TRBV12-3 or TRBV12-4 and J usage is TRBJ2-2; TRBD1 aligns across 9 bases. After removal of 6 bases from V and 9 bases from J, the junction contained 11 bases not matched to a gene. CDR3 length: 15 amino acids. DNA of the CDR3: TGTGCCAGCAGCTCTCGGGACAGGGTTGCGAGGGAGCTGTTTTTT. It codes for CASSSRDRVARELFF.

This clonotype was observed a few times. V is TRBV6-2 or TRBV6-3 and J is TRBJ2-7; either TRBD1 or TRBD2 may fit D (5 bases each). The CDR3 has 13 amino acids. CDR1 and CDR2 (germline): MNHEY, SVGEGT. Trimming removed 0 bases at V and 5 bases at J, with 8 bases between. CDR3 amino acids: CASSYSGVHEQYF. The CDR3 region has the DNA TGTGCCAGCAGTTACTCGGGGGTCCACGAGCAGTACTTC.

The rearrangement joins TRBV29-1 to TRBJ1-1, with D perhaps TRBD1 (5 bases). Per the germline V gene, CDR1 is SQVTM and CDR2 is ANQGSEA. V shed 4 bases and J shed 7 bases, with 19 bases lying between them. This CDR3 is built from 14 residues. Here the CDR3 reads CSVVRQLSGGEAFF. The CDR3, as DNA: TGCAGCGTTGTTCGGCAGCTCTCGGGGGGTGAAGCTTTCTTT.

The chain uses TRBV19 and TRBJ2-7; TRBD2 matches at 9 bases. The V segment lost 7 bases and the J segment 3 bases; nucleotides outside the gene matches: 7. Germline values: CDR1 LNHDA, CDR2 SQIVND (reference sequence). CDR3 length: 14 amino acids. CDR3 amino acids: CASTASGNYYEQYF. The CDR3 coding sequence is TGTGCCAGTACCGCTAGCGGGAATTACTACGAGCAGTACTTC.

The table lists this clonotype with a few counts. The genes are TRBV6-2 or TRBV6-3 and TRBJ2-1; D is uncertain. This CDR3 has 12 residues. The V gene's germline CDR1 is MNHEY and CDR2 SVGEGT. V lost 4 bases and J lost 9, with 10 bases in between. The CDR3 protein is CASSFQESEQFF. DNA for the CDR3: TGTGCCAGCAGTTTTCAAGAGAGTGAGCAGTTCTTC.

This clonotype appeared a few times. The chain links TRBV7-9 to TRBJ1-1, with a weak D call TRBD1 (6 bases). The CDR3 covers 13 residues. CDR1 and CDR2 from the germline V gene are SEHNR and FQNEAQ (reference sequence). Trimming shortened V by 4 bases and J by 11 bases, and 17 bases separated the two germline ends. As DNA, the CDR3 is TGTGCCAGCAGCTCACGCCGGGGGGCTGTGGCTTTCTTT. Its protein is CASSSRRGAVAFF.

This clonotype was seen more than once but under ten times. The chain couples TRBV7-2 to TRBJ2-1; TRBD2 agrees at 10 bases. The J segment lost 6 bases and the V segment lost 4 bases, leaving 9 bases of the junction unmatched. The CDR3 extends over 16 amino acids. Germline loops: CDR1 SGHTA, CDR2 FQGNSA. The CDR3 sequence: CASSYYSGRNVNEQFF. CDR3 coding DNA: TGTGCCAGCAGCTATTATAGCGGGAGGAATGTCAATGAGCAGTTCTTC.

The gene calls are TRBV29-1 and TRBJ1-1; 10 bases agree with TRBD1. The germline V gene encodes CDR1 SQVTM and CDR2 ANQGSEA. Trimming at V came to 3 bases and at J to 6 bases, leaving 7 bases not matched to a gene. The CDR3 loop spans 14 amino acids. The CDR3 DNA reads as TGCAGCGTTGAGACCCGGGACAGGGGATCTGAAGCTTTCTTT. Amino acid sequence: CSVETRDRGSEAFF. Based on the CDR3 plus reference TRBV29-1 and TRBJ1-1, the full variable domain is SAVISQKPSRDICQRGTSLTIQCQVDSQVTMMFWYRQQPGQSLTLIATANQGSEATYESGFVIDKFPISRPNLTFSTLTVSNMSPEDSSIYLCSVETRDRGSEAFFGQGTRLTVV.

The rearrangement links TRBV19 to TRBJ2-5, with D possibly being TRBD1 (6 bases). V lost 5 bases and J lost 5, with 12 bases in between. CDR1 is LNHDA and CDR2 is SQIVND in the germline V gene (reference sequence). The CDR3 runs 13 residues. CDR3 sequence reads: CASSGYREETQYF. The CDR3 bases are TGTGCCAGTAGTGGCTACAGGGAGGAGACCCAGTACTTC.

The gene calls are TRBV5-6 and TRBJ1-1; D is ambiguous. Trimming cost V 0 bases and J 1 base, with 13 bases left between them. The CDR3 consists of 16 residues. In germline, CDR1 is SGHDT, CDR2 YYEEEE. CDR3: CASSLGAGQTNTEAFF. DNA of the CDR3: TGTGCCAGCAGCTTGGGTGCAGGTCAGACGAACACTGAAGCTTTCTTT.

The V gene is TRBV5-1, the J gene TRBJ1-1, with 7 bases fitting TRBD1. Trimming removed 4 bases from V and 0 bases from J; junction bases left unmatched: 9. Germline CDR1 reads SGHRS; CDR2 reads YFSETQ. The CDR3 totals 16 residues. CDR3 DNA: TGCGCCAGCAGCCATAGCCGGACAGGTTTGAACACTGAAGCTTTCTTT. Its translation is CASSHSRTGLNTEAFF. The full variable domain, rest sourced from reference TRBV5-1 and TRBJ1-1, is KAGVTQTPRYLIKTRGQQVTLSCSPISGHRSVSWYQQTPGQGLQFLFEYFSETQRNKGNFPGRFSGRQFSNSRSEMNVSTLELGDSALYLCASSHSRTGLNTEAFFGQGTRLTVV.

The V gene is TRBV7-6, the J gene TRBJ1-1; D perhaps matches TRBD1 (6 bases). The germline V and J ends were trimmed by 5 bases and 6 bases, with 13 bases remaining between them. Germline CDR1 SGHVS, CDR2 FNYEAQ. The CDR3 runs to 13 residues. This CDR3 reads CASSGRDKSEAFF. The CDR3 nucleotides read TGTGCCAGCAGCGGGCGGGACAAGTCTGAAGCTTTCTTT. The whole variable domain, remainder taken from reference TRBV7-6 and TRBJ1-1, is GAGVSQSPRYKVTKRGQDVALRCDPISGHVSLYWYRQALGQGPEFLTYFNYEAQQDKSGLPNDRFSAERPEGSISTLTIQRTEQRDSAMYRCASSGRDKSEAFFGQGTRLTVV.

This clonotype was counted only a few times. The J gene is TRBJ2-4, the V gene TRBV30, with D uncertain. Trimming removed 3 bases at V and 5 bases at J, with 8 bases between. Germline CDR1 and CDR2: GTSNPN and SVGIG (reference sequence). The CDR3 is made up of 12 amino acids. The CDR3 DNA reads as TGTGCCTGGAGCGTCAATGAAAACATTCAGTACTTC. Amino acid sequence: CAWSVNENIQYF.

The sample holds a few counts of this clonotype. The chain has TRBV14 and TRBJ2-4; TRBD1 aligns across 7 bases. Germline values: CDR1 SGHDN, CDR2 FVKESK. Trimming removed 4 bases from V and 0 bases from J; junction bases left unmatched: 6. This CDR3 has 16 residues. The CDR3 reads CASSRTGATAKNIQYF. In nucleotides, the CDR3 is TGTGCCAGCAGCCGAACAGGGGCAACAGCCAAAAACATTCAGTACTTC.

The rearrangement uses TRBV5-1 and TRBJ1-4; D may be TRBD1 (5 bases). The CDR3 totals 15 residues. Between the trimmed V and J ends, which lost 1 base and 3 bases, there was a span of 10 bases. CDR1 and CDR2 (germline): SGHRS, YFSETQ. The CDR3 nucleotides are TGCGCCAGCAGCTTGAGGGGCAGCGCTAATGAAAAACTGTTTTTT. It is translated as CASSLRGSANEKLFF.

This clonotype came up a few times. For the CDR3, the DNA is TGTGCCAGCAGTCGGACAGACTACAATGAGCAGTTCTTC. Its translation: CASSRTDYNEQFF. V is TRBV27 and J is TRBJ2-1; D perhaps matches TRBD1 (6 bases). V dropped 5 bases and J dropped 3 bases, with 8 bases sitting between them. This CDR3 contains 13 residues. CDR1 is MNHEY, CDR2 SMNVEV, per germline (reference sequence).

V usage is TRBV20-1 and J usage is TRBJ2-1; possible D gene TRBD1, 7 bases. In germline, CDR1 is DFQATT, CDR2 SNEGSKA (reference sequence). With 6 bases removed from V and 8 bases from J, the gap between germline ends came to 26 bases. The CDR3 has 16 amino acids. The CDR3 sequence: CSARAGGKHGADEQFF. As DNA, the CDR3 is TGCAGTGCCAGGGCAGGGGGGAAGCACGGAGCCGATGAGCAGTTCTTC.